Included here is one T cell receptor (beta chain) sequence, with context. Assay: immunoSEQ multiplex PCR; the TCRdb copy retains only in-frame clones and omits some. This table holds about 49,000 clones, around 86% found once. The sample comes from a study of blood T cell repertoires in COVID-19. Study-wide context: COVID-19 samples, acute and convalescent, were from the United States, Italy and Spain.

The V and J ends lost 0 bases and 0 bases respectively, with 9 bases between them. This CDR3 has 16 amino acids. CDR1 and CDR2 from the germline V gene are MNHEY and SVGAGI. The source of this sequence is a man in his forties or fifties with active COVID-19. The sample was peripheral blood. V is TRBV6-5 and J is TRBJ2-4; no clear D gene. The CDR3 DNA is TGTGCCAGCAGTTACTCGAGAGCGTTAGCCAAAAACATTCAGTACTTC. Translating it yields CASSYSRALAKNIQYF.